A selection of T cell receptor beta chains follows, all from one sample in a study of vaccination effects on CD4 cells after COVID-19. No antigen has been assigned to these receptors. The data were produced by immunoSEQ multiplex PCR, yet TCRdb's version contains in-frame clones alone and is incomplete. This table has 20,000 to 25,000 clones, approximately 74% appearing once. Material: CD4+ T cells from PBMCs cultured with HCoV-NL63 spike peptides, obtained before COVID-19 vaccination. The receptors shown here come from a human donor who received a COVID-19 vaccine. CDR3s include the opening cysteine and the closing phenylalanine or tryptophan. D genes are given only for firm matches. Clone size is not always given. Where it is, it says once, few, many or a class for expanded clones.

d_call j_call clone_size v_call cdr3_nt cdr3_aa
NA TRBJ2-1 NA TRBV11-1 TGTGCCAGCAGCCAGCCTCTAGGGGTTAACAATGAGCAGTTCTTC CASSQPLGVNNEQFF
TRBD2 TRBJ2-7 medium-sized TRBV7-2 TGTGCCAGCAGCTTAGGGCCTAGCGGGAGAACTTACTTC CASSLGPSGRTYF
TRBD2 TRBJ2-2 NA TRBV23-1 TGCGCCAGCAGTCAATTGTGGCGGGGGGCCGGGGAGCTGTTTTTT CASSQLWRGAGELFF
NA TRBJ2-2 few TRBV2 TGTGCCAGCACTCTTATAGGGGGCGGGGACGGGAGGACCGGGGAGCTGTTTTTT CASTLIGGGDGRTGELFF
NA TRBJ1-6 NA TRBV27 TGTGCCAGCAGTTCTCCAGAAAACTGGGGCTCCTATAATTCACCCCTCCACTTT CASSSPENWGSYNSPLHF
NA TRBJ1-2 few TRBV9 TGTGCCAGCAGCACCCGTGACGGTGAATATGGCTACACCTTC CASSTRDGEYGYTF
NA TRBJ1-4 few TRBV5-6 TGTGCCAGCAGCTTAGATAACCTAGGAGGGACGGAAAAACTGTTTTTT CASSLDNLGGTEKLFF
TRBD2 TRBJ2-3 NA TRBV18 TGTGCCAGCTCAACCGGGAGGGGGACAGATACGCAGTATTTT CASSTGRGTDTQYF
TRBD2 TRBJ2-5 NA TRBV5-1 TGCGCCAGCAGCTTAGCGGGGGGCCCAGAGACCCAGTACTTC CASSLAGGPETQYF
NA TRBJ1-4 NA TRBV7-8 TGTGCCAGCAGCTGGGGACCGGATGAAAAACTGTTTTTT CASSWGPDEKLFF
TRBD2 TRBJ2-3 NA TRBV7-9 TGTGCCACGGGGGGGCTGGTAGTGACAGATACGCAGTATTTT CATGGLVVTDTQYF